The T cell receptor beta chain under discussion was sequenced for a study of OX40 agonist ivuxolimab in advanced cancers. Overall study context: Eligibility admitted prior anti-PD-1, anti-PD-L1 or anti-CTLA-4 therapy; approximately 40% had some. Whole-study findings and limits: Low levels of normalized T-cell clonal expansion also appeared in some nonresponders.

The assay was immunoSEQ multiplex PCR, and TCRdb's table has in-frame clones only and misses some. The sample yields approximately 25,000 clones, about 76% seen once. Of note for this clone: Antigen specificity is unknown.

The CDR3 loop spans 13 amino acids. Trimming took 5 bases from V and 5 from J, leaving 12 bases between them. Germline lookup yields CDR1 SGHAT and CDR2 FQNNGV. The timepoints at which blood was sampled were baseline, cycle 4 day 1, and cycle 7 day 1. The specimen was CD4+ or CD8+ T cells sorted from blood, collected in a trial of the OX40 agonist ivuxolimab. The chain has TRBV11-2 and TRBJ2-5; D uncertain. This receptor was identified in an adult with an advanced solid tumor such as melanoma, head and neck, liver or kidney cancer. DNA of the CDR3: TGTGCCAGCAGCCCCCCCGCGGTTGAGACCCAGTACTTC. This translates into CASSPPAVETQYF. Combining the CDR3 with reference TRBV11-2 and TRBJ2-5 gives the whole variable domain EAGVAQSPRYKIIEKRQSVAFWCNPISGHATLYWYQQILGQGPKLLIQFQNNGVVDDSQLPKDRFSAERLKGVDSTLKIQPAKLEDSAVYLCASSPPAVETQYFGPGTRLLVL.